This is a list of T cell receptor beta chains from one sample in a study of T cells in localized non-small cell lung cancer. Assay: immunoSEQ multiplex PCR; the TCRdb copy retains only in-frame clones and omits some. The sample shows about 26,000 clones, around 93% of them seen only once. This sample comprised peripheral blood, obtained before any cancer treatment. All receptors derive from a female donor older than 55 with stage II squamous cell lung carcinoma. The CDR3 runs from the conserved cysteine through the conserved F or W. The D gene is left open where the match is weak. Clone size is not always given. Where it is, it says once, few, many or a class for expanded clones.

clone_size | j_call | v_call | d_call | cdr3_nt | cdr3_aa
NA | TRBJ2-1 | TRBV6-5 | TRBD1 | TGTGCCAGCAGTTCCCATGGACAGGGGGCGCCCGATGAGCAGTTCTTC | CASSSHGQGAPDEQFF
NA | TRBJ2-5 | TRBV11-2 | NA | TGTGCCAGCAGCTCCCGTCTCGGCGCCCAGTACTTC | CASSSRLGAQYF
NA | TRBJ2-2 | TRBV7-2 | NA | TGTGCCAGCAGCTTAGACGTCGGCCCCGGGGAGCTGTTTTTT | CASSLDVGPGELFF
NA | TRBJ1-6 | TRBV30 | NA | TGTGCCTGGATCCGGGACATAAATTCACCCCTCCACTTT | CAWIRDINSPLHF
NA | TRBJ2-2 | TRBV30 | TRBD1 | TGTGCCTGGATGACAGGGAAGAACACCGGGGAGCTGTTTTTT | CAWMTGKNTGELFF
NA | TRBJ1-4 | TRBV18 | NA | TGTGCCAGCTCACCGGGATGGGGCCCTGGTAATGAAAAACTGTTTTTT | CASSPGWGPGNEKLFF
NA | TRBJ2-7 | TRBV5-1 | NA | TGCGCCAGCAGCTTGGCTGGGGACCTCTACGAGCAGTACTTC | CASSLAGDLYEQYF
NA | TRBJ2-3 | TRBV19 | NA | TGTGCCAGTAGTATAATGGGGGCAGATACGCAGTATTTT | CASSIMGADTQYF
NA | TRBJ2-7 | TRBV27 | TRBD2 | TGTGCCAGCAGACCCCTAAGCGGGATTTACTACGAGCAGTACTTC | CASRPLSGIYYEQYF
NA | TRBJ2-6 | TRBV7-8 | NA | TGTGCCAGCAGTGAGAACCCCGGGGCCAACGTCCTGACTTTC | CASSENPGANVLTF
NA | TRBJ1-1 | TRBV10-1 | NA | TGCGCCAGCAGTGCGAGGCCGAACACTGAAGCTTTCTTT | CASSARPNTEAFF
NA | TRBJ2-1 | TRBV4-3 | NA | TGCGCCAGCAGCCAAGGGGTGGGGTTACCCATCTCCTACAATGAGCAGTTCTTC | CASSQGVGLPISYNEQFF
NA | TRBJ2-5 | TRBV29-1 | TRBD2 | TGCAGCGCCCGAGCGGGAGTAAGAGAGACCCAGTACTTC | CSARAGVRETQYF
few | TRBJ1-4 | TRBV19 | NA | TGTGCCAGTAGTTCTTCCCCAACTAATGAAAAACTGTTTTTT | CASSSSPTNEKLFF
NA | TRBJ1-3 | TRBV5-1 | NA | TGCGCCAGCAGCTTGGGGCCCTTTGCCTCTGGAAACACCATATATTTT | CASSLGPFASGNTIYF
NA | TRBJ2-3 | TRBV12-5 | NA | TGTGCTAGTGGTTTGTCCCGGTCTCGACAAGGGGCAGATACGCAGTATTTT | CASGLSRSRQGADTQYF
NA | TRBJ1-5 | TRBV6-5 | NA | TGTGCCAGCAGCCAATTGGGGGGACCACCTTTACATTTT | CASSQLGGPPLHF
NA | TRBJ1-4 | TRBV30 | NA | TGTGCCTGGAAGCCCAGGGCGAATGAAAAACTGTTTTTT | CAWKPRANEKLFF
NA | TRBJ2-7 | TRBV5-6 | TRBD2 | TGTGCCAGCAGCGCGGATACGGGACTAGTAGCCGACGAGCAGTACTTC | CASSADTGLVADEQYF
NA | TRBJ2-2 | TRBV6-4 | NA | TGTGCCAGCAGCCCTACAGATATCGCCGGGGAGCTGTTTTTT | CASSPTDIAGELFF
few | TRBJ2-2 | TRBV28 | NA | TGTGCCAGCAGCCTCAGGGGCACCGGGGAGCTGTTTTTT | CASSLRGTGELFF
NA | TRBJ1-5 | TRBV30 | TRBD1 | TGTGCCTGGAGTCTGGGGACAGGGTACAATCAGCCCCAGCATTTT | CAWSLGTGYNQPQHF
NA | TRBJ2-5 | TRBV7-3 | TRBD2 | TGTGCCAGCAGCCCAGGACTAGCGTGGCAAGAGACCCAGTACTTC | CASSPGLAWQETQYF
NA | TRBJ1-2 | TRBV7-2 | NA | TGTGCCAGCAGCTTCCGGGACGGATTTAACTATGGCTACACCTTC | CASSFRDGFNYGYTF
NA | TRBJ2-7 | TRBV9 | NA | TGTGCCAGCAGCGTCGCGGGGGCAGCCTACGAGCAGTACTTC | CASSVAGAAYEQYF
NA | TRBJ1-2 | TRBV27 | TRBD1 | TGTGCCAGCAGTCCAACAGGGGACTATGGCTACATCTTC | CASSPTGDYGYIF
NA | TRBJ2-1 | TRBV7-9 | NA | TGTGCCAGCAGCTTATACGGCGAGCAGTTCTTC | CASSLYGEQFF
NA | TRBJ1-6 | TRBV6-6 | NA | TGTGCCAGCAGTACCGGCGGAGGCTCTTCACCCCTCCACTTT | CASSTGGGSSPLHF
NA | TRBJ1-2 | TRBV5-5 | NA | TGTGCCAGCAGCCGCCGGGACGGAACCTTCAATGGCTACACCTTC | CASSRRDGTFNGYTF
few | TRBJ1-2 | TRBV4-3 | NA | TGCGCCAGCAGCCAAGGGTACAGGGACTATGGCTACACCTTC | CASSQGYRDYGYTF
few | TRBJ1-2 | TRBV11-2 | NA | TGTGCCAGCAGCTTAGGTCACAACTATGGCTACACCTTC | CASSLGHNYGYTF
NA | TRBJ2-2 | TRBV7-7 | NA | TGTGCTAGCAGACAGATGAACACCGGGGAGCTGTTTTTT | CASRQMNTGELFF
few | TRBJ1-4 | TRBV2 | TRBD1 | TGTGCCAGCAGATACCAGGGGGCACCTAATGAAAAACTGTTTTTT | CASRYQGAPNEKLFF
once | TRBJ2-7 | TRBV5-1 | NA | TGCGCCAGCAGCTTGGTCGACCTTTGGGTTGACGAGCAGTACTTC | CASSLVDLWVDEQYF
NA | TRBJ1-6 | TRBV2 | NA | TGTGCCAGCAATAATCAGGGGCCACCCCTCCACTTT | CASNNQGPPLHF
NA | TRBJ2-5 | TRBV27 | TRBD2 | TGTGCCAGCAGTTTATCTCCAGGGCTAGCGGGAGAGACCCAGTACTTC | CASSLSPGLAGETQYF
NA | TRBJ1-2 | TRBV2 | NA | TGTGCCAGCATCCCAAGTGGTCCCTATGGCTACACCTTC | CASIPSGPYGYTF
NA | TRBJ1-3 | TRBV28 | NA | TGTGCCAGCAGTTTATTCCAGGTCCTCGGGGACACCATATATTTT | CASSLFQVLGDTIYF
NA | TRBJ2-7 | TRBV6-1 | NA | TGTGCCACCTTAAAGGGGGGGGAAGCGCCCTACGAGCAGTACTTC | CATLKGGEAPYEQYF
NA | TRBJ2-4 | TRBV7-9 | TRBD1 | TGTGCCAGCAGCCCGGACAGGGGAAGCATTCAGTACTTC | CASSPDRGSIQYF
NA | TRBJ2-2 | TRBV7-2 | TRBD1 | TGTGCCAGCAGCCGGACAGGGGGCCGAACCGGGGAGCTGTTTTTT | CASSRTGGRTGELFF
NA | TRBJ1-2 | TRBV6-6 | NA | TGTGCCAGCAGTTACGGGGATGGCTATGGCTACACCTTC | CASSYGDGYGYTF
NA | TRBJ2-7 | TRBV9 | NA | TGTGCCAGCAGCGTAGCGGACAACCACGAGCAGTACTTC | CASSVADNHEQYF
NA | TRBJ1-2 | TRBV4-1 | TRBD1 | TGCGCCAGCAGCCACTCCGACAGGGTCTTTGGCTACACCTTC | CASSHSDRVFGYTF
few | TRBJ1-1 | TRBV6-1 | TRBD1 | TGTGCCAGCAGCACAGGGGACATGAACACTGAAGCTTTCTTT | CASSTGDMNTEAFF
NA | TRBJ2-3 | TRBV6-5 | TRBD2 | TGTGCCAGCAGAAGAGCGGGGGGCGTTAGCGATACGCAGTATTTT | CASRRAGGVSDTQYF
NA | TRBJ1-5 | TRBV18 | NA | TGTGCCAGCTCACCACAGCAACCGATCTACAATCAGCCCCAGCATTTT | CASSPQQPIYNQPQHF
NA | TRBJ1-6 | TRBV7-9 | TRBD1 | TGTGCCAGCAGCTCTTGGACAGGGCGAGGGTCACCCCTCCACTTT | CASSSWTGRGSPLHF
NA | TRBJ1-5 | TRBV7-2 | TRBD1 | TGTGCCAGCAGCTTAACTCCCGGGACAGCGAGCAATCAGCCCCAGCATTTT | CASSLTPGTASNQPQHF
NA | TRBJ1-5 | TRBV6-1 | NA | TGTGCCAGCAGTGACGGTCCCCCGACGCAGCCCCAGCATTTT | CASSDGPPTQPQHF
NA | TRBJ1-2 | TRBV5-8 | NA | TGTGCCAGCAGCTTCGGGGGCGCCCAGGGCCACACCTTC | CASSFGGAQGHTF
NA | TRBJ2-2 | TRBV5-1 | NA | TGCGCCAGCTCCTCAGGGTCCCTGGTGACCGGGGAGCTGTTTTTT | CASSSGSLVTGELFF
NA | TRBJ2-2 | TRBV30 | NA | TGTGCCTGGAAAAGTGAGCGGAGCGCGAACACCGGGGAGCTGTTTTTT | CAWKSERSANTGELFF
NA | TRBJ1-2 | TRBV14 | NA | TGTGCCAGCAGCCAAGATTACGGAAACTATGGCTACACCTTC | CASSQDYGNYGYTF
few | TRBJ1-1 | TRBV19 | NA | TGTGCCAGTAAAAGGAGGGCGAACACTGAAGCTTTCTTT | CASKRRANTEAFF
NA | TRBJ2-7 | TRBV30 | NA | TGTGCCTGGATTAAGATGAAACCTTACGAGCAGTACTTC | CAWIKMKPYEQYF
NA | TRBJ2-7 | TRBV30 | TRBD2 | TGTGCCTGGAGTGTAGCGGGAGCTTCCTACGAGCAGTACTTC | CAWSVAGASYEQYF